These 28 T cell receptor beta chains came from one sample sequenced in a study of Graves' ophthalmopathy and Graves' hyperthyroidism. RNA transcripts were the source from which TCR beta CDR3 regions were amplified. In the first round, RT-PCR was carried out with HTBI primers, and a multiplex PCR formed the second round. TCRdb used MiXCR to reprocess the multiplex PCR reads, holding one entry per CDR3 protein. This sample yields around 670,000 distinct CDR3 sequences, of which 40% are seen a single time; about 40% belongs to the top ten. Input material: peripheral blood. The receptors here all came from an adult man with Graves' ophthalmopathy.

This clonotype was detected only a few times. The chain combines TRBV7-9 with TRBJ2-7, with D unclear. Germline lookup yields CDR1 SEHNR and CDR2 FQNEAQ (reference sequence). V was shortened by 1 base and J by 5 bases, with 9 bases between the two germline ends. The CDR3 contains 13 residues. CDR3 in amino acids: CASSLGLMNEQYF. The CDR3 nucleotides read TGTGCCAGCAGCTTAGGTCTAATGAACGAGCAGTACTTC.

The CDR3 DNA sequence: TGTGCCAGCAGCTTAGATAGGCCTTTCGGGGCTAGCTATTCCTACGAGCAGTACTTC. Encoded protein: CASSLDRPFGASYSYEQYF. The J gene is TRBJ2-7, the V gene TRBV7-8; D could derive from TRBD1 or TRBD2 (5 bases each). V lost 1 base and J 1 base, leaving 23 bases between the germline ends. The CDR3 has 19 amino acids. The germline gives CDR1 SGHVS, CDR2 FQNEAQ.

Worth noting for this clonotype: At one of its ends the junction is not consistent with the germline gene, which may arise from a read error. The chain couples TRBV24-1 to TRBJ1-5, with D maybe TRBD1 (6 bases). Germline V gene data show CDR1 as KGHDR and CDR2 as SFDVKD. The CDR3 is 14 amino acids. The CDR3: CASSTRDINQPQHF. Here the CDR3 DNA reads TGTGCCAGCAGTACCCGGGACATCAATCAGCCCCAGCATTTT.

This clonotype was picked up a small number of times. One end of the junction does not line up with germline, which may come from a read error. The chain couples TRBV20-1 to TRBJ1-1; the D is unclear. The CDR3 is 15 amino acids. CDR1 DFQATT and CDR2 SNEGSKA come from the germline V gene (reference sequence). CDR3 DNA sequence: TGCAGTGCTAGAAGAATAACACTGAAGCTTTCTGGAATTCCATTT. As protein: CSARRITLKLSGIPF.

On this clonotype itself: A much bigger clone sits one base away, suggesting this may be a read error. This chain joins TRBV7-9 and TRBJ1-4; perhaps TRBD1 as D (5 bases). Between the trimmed V and J ends, which lost 8 bases and 8 bases, there was a span of 15 bases. The germline V gene encodes CDR1 SEHNR and CDR2 FQNEAQ (reference sequence). The CDR3 sequence is 13 residues long. The CDR3 reads CASEKWGGEKLFF. DNA for the CDR3: TGTGCCAGCGAAAAGTGGGGCGGCGAAAAACTGTTTTTT.

This clonotype was counted between two and nine times. V gene TRBV25-1 combines with J gene TRBJ2-2; 8 bases agree with TRBD1. Germline CDR1 reads MGHDK; CDR2 reads SYGVNS. The trim removed 5 bases at V and 5 bases at J, leaving 10 bases unmatched. This CDR3 comprises 16 residues. This CDR3 reads CASSYTGGKMTGELFF. CDR3 DNA sequence: TGTGCCAGCAGTTATACAGGGGGAAAAATGACCGGGGAGCTGTTTTTT.

V is TRBV25-1 and J is TRBJ1-4; TRBD1 is a possible D gene (5 bases). This CDR3 is 14 amino acids long. Trimming cost V 8 bases and J 6 bases, with 16 bases left between them. CDR1 is MGHDK, CDR2 SYGVNS, per germline. The CDR3 DNA is TGTGCCAGCGTGGAGTCGGGGGTGGATGAAAAACTGTTTTTT. Its protein product is CASVESGVDEKLFF.

In this sample, this clonotype turned up a few times. The V and J genes are TRBV5-1 and TRBJ2-7; TRBD1 agrees at 9 bases. V trimming: 0 bases; J trimming: 9 bases; junction bases outside the gene matches: 4. Looked up from germline, CDR1 is SGHRS and CDR2 is YFSETQ. This CDR3 comprises 13 residues. The CDR3 region is CASSLVGQGLQYF. The CDR3 bases are TGCGCCAGCAGCTTGGTGGGACAGGGCCTGCAGTACTTC.

The chain uses TRBV19 and TRBJ2-5; 8 nucleotides line up with TRBD1. J gave up 5 bases and V 1 base, and 6 bases lay outside the gene matches. The CDR3 runs to 15 residues. Looked up from germline, CDR1 is LNHDA and CDR2 is SQIVND (reference sequence). This CDR3 is CASSIGGTGSETQYF. CDR3 sequence (DNA): TGTGCCAGTAGTATAGGAGGGACAGGCAGTGAGACCCAGTACTTC.

This clonotype was recorded many times. The chain recombines TRBV15 with TRBJ1-2; 7 bases match TRBD1. This CDR3 is built from 17 residues. With V trimmed by 1 base and J by 0 bases, 8 bases remained unmatched. Germline V gene data show CDR1 as LNHNV and CDR2 as YYDKDF (reference sequence). CDR3 loop: CATSRGVVDRANYGYTF. Here the CDR3 DNA reads TGTGCCACCAGCAGAGGGGTTGTAGACAGGGCTAACTATGGCTACACCTTC.

This clonotype was recorded at least ten times. This chain uses TRBV19 with TRBJ2-7, with D unclear. Deletions cut 3 bases from V and 3 bases from J, with 9 bases between. This CDR3 region has 13 residues. Per germline, CDR1 LNHDA and CDR2 SQIVND (reference sequence). The CDR3 DNA is TGTGCCAGTAGTATCACCCTAGGCTACGAGCAGTACTTC. This translates into CASSITLGYEQYF.

This sequence joins TRBV10-3 and TRBJ1-2; 7 bases align to TRBD1. The CDR3 sequence is 11 residues long. Germline V lookup: CDR1 ENHRY, CDR2 SYGVKD. Trimming cost V 6 bases and J 8 bases; bases outside gene matches: 3. In DNA, the CDR3 is TGTGCCATCAGACAGGGGAACGGCTACACCTTC. It yields the protein CAIRQGNGYTF.

At least ten counts were recorded for this clonotype. The gene calls are TRBV10-3 and TRBJ2-5; no firm D call. CDR1 is ENHRY, CDR2 SYGVKD, per germline. Trimming took 6 bases from V and 1 from J, leaving 9 bases between them. The CDR3 totals 13 residues. The CDR3 DNA reads as TGTGCCATCAGCCTAGACATCCAAGAGACCCAGTACTTC. Its translation is CAISLDIQETQYF.

The CDR3 nucleotides are TGTGCCAGCAGGGAGGGGGACAGGGTGGAAGGCTACACCTTC. It codes for CASREGDRVEGYTF. This sequence joins TRBV2 and TRBJ1-2; TRBD1 matches at 9 bases. Germline CDR1 is SNHLY and CDR2 is FYNNEI. CDR3 length: 14 amino acids. V shed 6 bases and J 8 bases; nucleotides not matched to a gene: 10.

This clonotype has a count of ten or more. V and J are TRBV12-3 or TRBV12-4 and TRBJ1-2, with 7 bases that match TRBD1. The CDR3 runs 14 residues. With 6 bases clipped from V and 0 bases from J, the junction kept 4 bases outside the gene matches. The CDR3 loop is CASRLGQTNYGYTF. The CDR3 DNA is TGTGCCAGCAGGTTGGGACAGACTAACTATGGCTACACCTTC.

The count of this clonotype is one. V gene TRBV29-1 combines with J gene TRBJ2-5; weak D call: TRBD2 (5 bases). Trimming shortened V by 2 bases and J by 9 bases, and 16 bases separated the two germline ends. The CDR3 totals 13 residues. Germline loops: CDR1 SQVTM, CDR2 ANQGSEA. The CDR3 loop reads CSVEWLAGDAQYF. The CDR3, as DNA: TGCAGCGTTGAATGGCTAGCCGGGGATGCCCAGTACTTC.

V usage is TRBV29-1 and J usage is TRBJ1-5; 12 nucleotides line up with TRBD1. CDR1 is SQVTM, CDR2 ANQGSEA, per germline. The CDR3 length is 17 residues. Losses at the gene ends were 5 bases for V and 0 bases for J; bases not matched to a gene: 8. CDR3 nucleotide sequence: TGCAGCGTTCCCGGGACAGGGGGCCCTAATAGCAATCAGCCCCAGCATTTT. This gives the protein CSVPGTGGPNSNQPQHF.

Details on this clonotype: A much bigger clone sits one base away, suggesting this may be a read error. This chain uses TRBV14 with TRBJ2-7; 9 bases line up with TRBD1. CDR1 is SGHDN, CDR2 FVKESK, per germline. The CDR3 runs to 11 residues. The CDR3 here is CASSADRGQYF. DNA of the CDR3: TGCGCCAGCAGCGCGGACAGGGGGCAGTACTTC.

With respect to this clonotype: The junction departs from the called germline gene at one end, perhaps through a read error. The chain carries TRBV10-3 and TRBJ1-3, with no clear D. This CDR3 spans 16 amino acids. Germline V gene lookup returns CDR1 ENHRY and CDR2 SYGVKD. CDR3 sequence (DNA): TGTGCCAGCAGTTACCTTACGGTTAGCTCTGGAAACACCATATATTTT. Encoded protein: CASSYLTVSSGNTIYF.

The table lists this clonotype with many counts. The rearrangement uses TRBV2 and TRBJ2-6; TRBD1 matches 12 bases. Per germline, CDR1 SNHLY and CDR2 FYNNEI. The CDR3 consists of 16 residues. J was trimmed by 3 bases and V by 6 bases; bases with no gene match: 3. CDR3 region: CASRGQGALGANVLTF. The DNA for the CDR3 is TGTGCCAGCAGGGGACAGGGGGCGCTTGGGGCCAACGTCCTGACTTTC.

This clonotype was found a few times. The rearrangement links TRBV7-9 to TRBJ1-6; no clear D. Trimming removed 5 bases from V and 1 base from J, with 12 bases in between. The CDR3 has 16 amino acids. Germline CDR1 reads SEHNR; CDR2 reads FQNEAQ (reference sequence). DNA for the CDR3: TGTGCCAGCAGCCGGTGGGGAGGGTCCTATAATTCACCCCTCCACTTT. Translating it yields CASSRWGGSYNSPLHF.

This clonotype appeared many times. The genes are TRBV20-1 and TRBJ1-2, with D unclear. The CDR3 has 14 amino acids. The V gene's germline CDR1 is DFQATT and CDR2 SNEGSKA (reference sequence). The V end lost 0 bases, the J end lost 0 bases, and 8 bases lay between the germline ends. The CDR3 bases are TGCAGTGCTAGAGATCACAGCCCTAACTATGGCTACACCTTC. This translates into CSARDHSPNYGYTF.

The chain links TRBV19 to TRBJ2-7; 8 bases fit TRBD2. Trimming at V came to 3 bases and at J to 2 bases, leaving 9 bases not matched to a gene. The CDR3 extends over 16 amino acids. Germline CDR1 is LNHDA and CDR2 is SQIVND (reference sequence). The CDR3 DNA follows: TGTGCCAGTAGTATCCAAAGCGGGAGTCCCCCCTACGAGCAGTACTTC. Translating it yields CASSIQSGSPPYEQYF. Variable domain in full (rest from reference TRBV19 and TRBJ2-7): DGGITQSPKYLFRKEGQNVTLSCEQNLNHDAMYWYRQDPGQGLRLIYYSQIVNDFQKGDIAEGYSVSREKKESFPLTVTSAQKNPTAFYLCASSIQSGSPPYEQYFGPGTRLTVT.

V usage is TRBV29-1 and J usage is TRBJ2-7; 8 bases line up with TRBD2. The CDR3 spans 14 residues. Trimming at V came to 7 bases and at J to 2 bases, leaving 10 bases not matched to a gene. CDR1 and CDR2 (germline): SQVTM, ANQGSEA. CDR3 sequence: CSAAGGAAPYEQYF. DNA for the CDR3: TGCAGCGCCGCCGGGGGGGCCGCGCCCTACGAGCAGTACTTC.

This clonotype was recorded many times. This chain joins TRBV12-3 or TRBV12-4 and TRBJ1-1, with D perhaps matching TRBD1 (6 bases). V gave up 6 bases and J gave up 5 bases, with 25 bases separating them. The CDR3 runs 17 residues. The chain's CDR3 is CASRPRAMWGLDTEAFF. The CDR3 bases are TGTGCCAGCAGGCCAAGGGCTATGTGGGGGCTTGATACTGAAGCTTTCTTT.

The chain uses TRBV6-1 and TRBJ1-5, with D possibly matching TRBD1 (5 bases). The V end lost 10 bases, the J end lost 3 bases, and 16 bases lay between the germline ends. CDR1 is MNHNS and CDR2 is SASEGT in the germline V gene. CDR3 length: 14 amino acids. CDR3 nucleotides: TGTGCCACGAAGCAGGGAGCGGTCAATCAGCCCCAGCATTTT. As protein: CATKQGAVNQPQHF.

This clonotype was counted only a few times. For the CDR3, the DNA is TGTGCCAGCAGTTCCCTACAGAGCTCCTACGAGCAGTACTTC. This encodes CASSSLQSSYEQYF. The V call is TRBV2, the J call TRBJ2-7; D is undetermined. The germline gives CDR1 SNHLY, CDR2 FYNNEI. V was trimmed by 5 bases and J by 0 bases, leaving 11 bases between them. This CDR3 is built from 14 residues.

The chain employs TRBV29-1 and TRBJ1-5; a possible D gene is TRBD1 (5 bases). Deletions cut 8 bases from V and 2 bases from J, with 16 bases between. The CDR3 sequence is 14 residues long. Germline lookup yields CDR1 SQVTM and CDR2 ANQGSEA. CDR3 bases: TGCAGCAGCTTGGGGCCCCCCGGCAATCAGCCCCAGCATTTT. Translating gives CSSLGPPGNQPQHF.